What follows are 5 T cell receptor beta chains derived from one specimen sequenced in a study of blood T cell repertoires in COVID-19. TCRdb's copy holds only in-frame clones and misses some; the assay was immunoSEQ multiplex PCR. The data contain 150,000 to 200,000 clones, roughly nine tenths of them singletons. Sample: peripheral blood. All receptors derive from a woman aged 55-75 years with COVID-19, enrolled during active disease.

Here the CDR3 DNA reads TGTGCCAGCAGCTTTAAGGTAGCGGGAGAAAGGGAGCAGTTCTTC. It specifies CASSFKVAGEREQFF. The V gene is TRBV11-3, the J gene TRBJ2-1; TRBD2 aligns across 9 bases. The ends lost 3 bases at V and 10 bases at J; junction bases unmatched: 10. This CDR3 contains 15 residues. The germline V gene has CDR1 SGHNT and CDR2 YENEEA.

The chain couples TRBV6-6 to TRBJ2-1, with 9 bases aligning to TRBD2. Germline V gene data show CDR1 as MNHNY and CDR2 as SVGAGI (reference sequence). Trimming cost V 2 bases and J 3 bases; bases outside gene matches: 5. The CDR3 spans 16 residues. This chain's CDR3 is CASSYPGLAVYNEQFF. The DNA for the CDR3 is TGTGCCAGCAGTTACCCGGGACTAGCCGTCTACAATGAGCAGTTCTTC.

J is TRBJ2-1 and V is TRBV14; 11 positions match TRBD2. Looked up from germline, CDR1 is SGHDN and CDR2 is FVKESK. This CDR3 has 17 residues. J lost 2 bases, V lost 5 bases, and 8 bases had no gene match. CDR3 in amino acids: CASSFGLAGPTYNEQFF. CDR3 nucleotide sequence: TGTGCCAGCAGCTTCGGACTAGCGGGCCCTACCTACAATGAGCAGTTCTTC. Full variable domain (missing parts from reference TRBV14 and TRBJ2-1): EAGVTQFPSHSVIEKGQTVTLRCDPISGHDNLYWYRRVMGKEIKFLLHFVKESKQDESGMPNNRFLAERTGGTYSTLKVQPAELEDSGVYFCASSFGLAGPTYNEQFFGPGTRLTVL.

The chain joins TRBV30 to TRBJ2-7; D is possibly TRBD1 (6 bases). Germline V gene sequence: CDR1 GTSNPN, CDR2 SVGIG (reference sequence). This CDR3 region has 12 residues. The CDR3 sequence is CAWSQGNHEQYF. DNA of the CDR3: TGTGCTTGGTCACAGGGAAACCACGAGCAGTACTTC.

This clone was picked up a small number of times. J is TRBJ2-2 and V is TRBV2; a weak D match, TRBD2 (6 bases). CDR1 SNHLY and CDR2 FYNNEI come from the germline V gene. Trimming took off 10 bases at V and 1 base at J, with 7 bases between the two ends. The CDR3 contains 12 residues. CDR3 protein: CAKGLNTGELFF. The CDR3 DNA follows: TGTGCCAAGGGACTGAACACCGGGGAGCTGTTTTTT.